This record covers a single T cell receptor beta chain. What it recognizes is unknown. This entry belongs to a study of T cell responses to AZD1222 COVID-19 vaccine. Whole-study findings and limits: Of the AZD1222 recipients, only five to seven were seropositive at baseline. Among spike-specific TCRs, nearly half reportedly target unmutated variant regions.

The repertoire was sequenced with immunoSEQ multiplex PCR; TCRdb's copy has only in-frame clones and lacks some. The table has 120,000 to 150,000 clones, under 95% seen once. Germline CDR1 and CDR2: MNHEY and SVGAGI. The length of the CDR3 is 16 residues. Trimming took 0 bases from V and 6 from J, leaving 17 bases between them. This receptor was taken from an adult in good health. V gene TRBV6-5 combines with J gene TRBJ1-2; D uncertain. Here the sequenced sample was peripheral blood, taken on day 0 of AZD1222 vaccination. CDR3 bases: TGTGCCAGCAGTTACTCCCGTTGGAGGACTAAAAATGGCTACACCTTC. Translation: CASSYSRWRTKNGYTF.